In this sample, the clone carrying this T cell receptor (beta chain) turned up many times. Measured with immunoSEQ multiplex PCR; TCRdb has only the in-frame clones, and not every one. The sample records approximately 100,000 clones, 85% to 90% being singletons. This sample was taken from a study of blood T cell repertoires in COVID-19. The CDR3 loop spans 15 amino acids. V dropped 1 base and J dropped 3; count of bases not matched to a gene: 5. Per the germline V gene, CDR1 is MNHEY and CDR2 is SVGEGT. The clonotype originates from a human donor with COVID-19, enrolled during active disease. The donor label of this sample is uncertain. Sequences were obtained from peripheral blood. The chain is built from TRBV6-2 or TRBV6-3 and TRBJ2-7, with 8 bases lining up with TRBD1. DNA for the CDR3: TGTGCCAGCAGTTACTACTGGACAGGGTACTACGAGCAGTACTTC. Encoded protein: CASSYYWTGYYEQYF.